This TCR beta chain was sequenced during a study of blood T cell repertoires in COVID-19. Study-wide background: Acute and convalescent COVID-19 specimens originated in the United States, Italy and Spain. T cells, B-cell-depleted T cells, or PBMCs supplied cDNA or gDNA.

As handled by the study authors: Amplification from reference gene primers served as the basis for estimated nucleated cell counts. TCRdb keeps only in-frame clones here, not all; method: immunoSEQ multiplex PCR. The DNA was the basis for D and trimming; V, J and clone size are from that table. The repertoire holds roughly 280,000 clones, about nine tenths seen once, with about 4% in the top ten. Living in about two dozen US areas, the participants were between roughly 18 and 95 years of age. V was clipped by 4 bases and J by 10 bases; unmatched bases: 8. The CDR3 is 15 residues long. Looked up from germline, CDR1 is SGHRS and CDR2 is YFSETQ.

Source material: PBMCs or T cells enriched from blood (not recorded which). This chain links TRBV5-1 with TRBJ2-1; TRBD2 aligns across 13 bases. This sequence was found in a woman aged 25 to 39 with acute COVID-19. The CDR3 nucleotides are TGCGCCAGCAGCACTGGACTAGCGGGAGATCGAGAGCAGTTCTTC. Residues: CASSTGLAGDREQFF.